These 27 T cell receptor beta chains came from one sample sequenced in a study of CXCR3-negative and CXCR3-positive naive CD8 T cells. General study points: Naive cells positive for CXCR3 carried more hydrophobic TRB CDR3s than CXCR3-negative ones.

The authors prepared UMI-labeled TRB cDNA libraries by 5' RACE. Using the 5' RACE reads, TCRdb records one entry per CDR3 protein without DNA. The repertoire table contains tens of thousands of distinct CDR3 sequences. These receptors' antigens are unknown. The sequenced material came from naive CXCR3+ CD8+ T cells from blood. Specified subset: CD45RO-CCR7+CD27+CD95- naive CD8+ T cells expressing CXCR3 (TNR3+). The receptors derive from a human donor in good health. Some clones in this sample may be carry-over from other donors' samples.

CDR3: CASSLGGRGQGGELFF. V and J are TRBV7-3 and TRBJ2-2; absent DNA, TCRdb's TRBD1 call cannot be checked. The CDR3 contains 16 residues. Germline V gene data show CDR1 as SGHTA and CDR2 as FQGTGA. Variable domain in full (rest from reference TRBV7-3 and TRBJ2-2): GAGVSQTPSNKVTEKGKYVELRCDPISGHTALYWYRQSLGQGPEFLIYFQGTGAADDSGLPNDRFFAVRPEGSVSTLKIQRTERGDSAVYLCASSLGGRGQGGELFFGEGSRLTVL.

This chain uses TRBV29-1 with TRBJ2-2; TCRdb selects TRBD1, and the lack of DNA leaves this call unchecked. CDR1 and CDR2 (germline): SQVTM, ANQGSEA. This CDR3 has 11 amino acids. CDR3 protein: CSVGGAGELFF.

This chain connects TRBV28 to TRBJ2-1. Germline V lookup: CDR1 MDHEN, CDR2 SYDVKM. The CDR3 runs to 15 residues. The CDR3 sequence: CASSFEANSYNEQFF.

The rearrangement links TRBV7-7 to TRBJ2-2; TCRdb's D call of TRBD1 is untestable without DNA. This CDR3 spans 14 amino acids. Germline-derived CDR1 and CDR2 are SSHAT and FNYEAQ (reference sequence). CDR3 in amino acids: CASSPPENTGELFF.

This chain links TRBV29-1 with TRBJ2-7. The CDR3 spans 12 residues. Germline assignment: CDR1 SQVTM and CDR2 ANQGSEA. The CDR3 spells CSVLLQTYEQYF.

The genes are TRBV5-1 and TRBJ2-1; TCRdb returns TRBD2, unconfirmable since there is no DNA. There are 13 residues in the CDR3. Germline V gene sequence: CDR1 SGHRS, CDR2 YFSETQ. The chain's CDR3 is CASGTGTYNEQFF.

The chain links TRBV3-2 to TRBJ1-2. TRBV3-2 is noted as a pseudogene. This CDR3 is built from 12 residues. The CDR3 is CASSRPCRGYTF.

J is TRBJ2-7 and V is TRBV15; absent DNA, TCRdb's TRBD1 call cannot be checked. From germline, CDR1 is LNHNV and CDR2 YYDKDF (reference sequence). The CDR3 is made up of 15 amino acids. The CDR3 loop reads CATSTTGASSYEQYF.

J is TRBJ1-5 and V is TRBV12-3 or TRBV12-4. The CDR3 consists of 14 residues. Here the CDR3 reads CASSFGGSNQPQHF.

This sequence joins TRBV15 and TRBJ1-2. This CDR3 has 12 residues. Germline-derived CDR1 and CDR2 are LNHNV and YYDKDF (reference sequence). CDR3: CATSLESYGYTF.

The rearrangement uses TRBV10-1 and TRBJ2-2. Germline loops: CDR1 WNHNN, CDR2 SYGVQD (reference sequence). The CDR3 runs 12 residues. The CDR3 region is CATQTNTGELFF.

The V gene is TRBV28, the J gene TRBJ2-1; as DNA is missing, the TRBD1 call by TCRdb cannot be tested. CDR3 length equals 13 residues. The germline gives CDR1 MDHEN, CDR2 SYDVKM. The CDR3 sequence is CASSPLGRFGQFF.

This sequence joins TRBV12-3 or TRBV12-4 and TRBJ2-4. This CDR3 spans 16 amino acids. CDR3: CASQFGAQIAKNIQYF.

CDR3 region: CASSYGTPQETQYF. This chain connects TRBV7-9 to TRBJ2-5; no DNA is available, so the TRBD1 call from TCRdb remains unchecked. The length of the CDR3 is 14 residues. Germline V CDR1 and CDR2: SEHNR, FQNEAQ (reference sequence).

This chain connects TRBV5-1 to TRBJ2-7. This CDR3 spans 13 amino acids. Germline V gene lookup returns CDR1 SGHRS and CDR2 YFSETQ. The CDR3: CASSLSPTYEQYF.

V and J are TRBV14 and TRBJ2-7; TCRdb reports TRBD2, a call that lacks DNA to check it against. Germline CDR1 is SGHDN and CDR2 is FVKESK. The CDR3 is 16 residues long. CDR3 loop: CASSQFAAGGLYEQYF.

V and J are TRBV7-2 and TRBJ2-3; the TRBD2 assignment by TCRdb is unverifiable without DNA. Per germline, CDR1 SGHTA and CDR2 FQGNSA. CDR3 length: 16 amino acids. The CDR3 here is CASSLTRVAQGDTQYF.

The chain has TRBV5-6 and TRBJ2-6. Germline V gives CDR1 SGHDT, CDR2 YYEEEE. The CDR3 runs 11 residues. The chain's CDR3 is CASSLGIVLTF.

This CDR3 is CASSHGTFYNSPLHF. The gene calls are TRBV7-6 and TRBJ1-6; TCRdb names TRBD1, which stays unverified in the absence of DNA. Germline CDR1 is SGHVS and CDR2 is FNYEAQ. The CDR3 contains 15 residues.

This chain joins TRBV7-9 and TRBJ1-1; TCRdb selects TRBD1, and the lack of DNA leaves this call unchecked. Germline-derived CDR1 and CDR2 are SEHNR and FQNEAQ (reference sequence). This CDR3 is built from 13 residues. CDR3 sequence: CASSPPGGTEAFF.

This chain's CDR3 is CASSLGTSGSTDTQYF. The chain joins TRBV5-1 to TRBJ2-3; TCRdb outputs TRBD2, but without DNA this stays unchecked. From germline, CDR1 is SGHRS and CDR2 YFSETQ. The CDR3 is 16 residues long.

The chain uses TRBV5-1 and TRBJ2-7; TCRdb's D call, TRBD1, is unchecked because there is no DNA. This CDR3 has 14 residues. The V gene's germline CDR1 is SGHRS and CDR2 YFSETQ. Here the CDR3 reads CASSLNRDRYEQYF. The full variable domain, in which reference TRBV5-1 and TRBJ2-7 provide the parts outside the CDR3, is KAGVTQTPRYLIKTRGQQVTLSCSPISGHRSVSWYQQTPGQGLQFLFEYFSETQRNKGNFPGRFSGRQFSNSRSEMNVSTLELGDSALYLCASSLNRDRYEQYFGPGTRLTVT.

The chain combines TRBV29-1 with TRBJ2-3. Germline V gene data show CDR1 as SQVTM and CDR2 as ANQGSEA. This CDR3 region has 13 residues. The CDR3 reads CSVDGGFTDTQYF.

This rearrangement joins TRBV20-1 to TRBJ2-7; checking the TCRdb D call of TRBD1 is not possible without DNA. CDR1 is DFQATT, CDR2 SNEGSKA, per germline (reference sequence). This CDR3 has 12 amino acids. The chain's CDR3 is CSASPGSYEQYF.

The V call is TRBV19, the J call TRBJ2-1; checking the TCRdb D call of TRBD1 is not possible without DNA. Per germline, CDR1 LNHDA and CDR2 SQIVND (reference sequence). The CDR3 length is 13 residues. CDR3 region: CASTFSGDREQFF.

V is TRBV6-4 and J is TRBJ2-1; the D gene TCRdb calls, TRBD2, cannot be checked with no DNA. This CDR3 contains 16 residues. Germline lookup yields CDR1 MRHNA and CDR2 SNTAGT. The CDR3 here is CASSDSGRATSNEQFF.

CDR3 sequence: CASSLALRDTQYF. V gene TRBV12-3 or TRBV12-4 combines with J gene TRBJ2-3. The CDR3 is 13 amino acids.